Listed below are T cell receptor beta chains from one sample, sequenced in a study of response to subunit inactivated influenza vaccine. MiXCR, run by TCRdb on the RT-PCR reads, gives a single entry per CDR3 protein. Among more than 600,000 distinct CDR3 sequences, less than 20% were seen once, and the ten largest hold approximately 10%. Specimen: PBMCs from blood, collected roughly 5 days after vaccination. These receptors were collected from a man aged 45-60 years who received an inactivated influenza vaccine. Both conserved end residues are part of each CDR3. D genes are given only for firm matches. Size is stated for part of the rows, as once, few or many counts, or as a class when the clone is expanded.

size	V	J	D	DNA	CDR3
once	TRBV5-1	TRBJ1-2	TRBD1	TGCGCCAGCAGCTTCCTACTAGGGGGCGATTATGGCTACACCTTC	CASSFLLGGDYGYTF
few	TRBV7-6	TRBJ2-3	.	TGTGCCAGCAGTTACACCGGGACAAGGTTTAGGGATACGCAGTATTTT	CASSYTGTRFRDTQYF
.	TRBV5-1	TRBJ2-1	TRBD1	TGCGCCAGCAGCGTACGTACAGGGGCCAACAATGAGCAGTTCTTC	CASSVRTGANNEQFF
.	TRBV24-1	TRBJ2-3	TRBD1	TGTGCCACCAGTGACCCCCGGACAGGGGGCCGGGCAGATACGCAGTATTTT	CATSDPRTGGRADTQYF
.	TRBV20-1	TRBJ1-4	.	TGCAGTGCTAGAAAAAGACAGGACACTAATGAAAAACTGTTTTTT	CSARKRQDTNEKLFF
.	TRBV2	TRBJ1-4	.	TGTGCCAGCAGGGAAAGGGCCTCAACTAATGAAAAACTGTTTTTT	CASRERASTNEKLFF
few	TRBV28	TRBJ2-5	TRBD1	TGTGCCAGCAGTTTATTGGGACAGGGGATGGAGACCCAGTACTTC	CASSLLGQGMETQYF
few	TRBV24-1	TRBJ2-1	TRBD2	TGTGCCACCAGTGCCGCGGGAGGGGGTTTGGGCAATGAGCAGTTCTTC	CATSAAGGGLGNEQFF
few	TRBV20-1	TRBJ1-3	.	TGCAGTGTCCCGTTTCAATCTGGAAACACCATATATTTT	CSVPFQSGNTIYF
few	TRBV6-2/TRBV6-3	TRBJ2-6	.	TGTGCCAGCAGCCCCCCGAGGTACTCTGGGGCCAACGTCCTGACTTTC	CASSPPRYSGANVLTF
.	TRBV20-1	TRBJ2-1	.	TGCAGTGCTCCCCGCCATGGAGGGAATGAGCAGTTCTTC	CSAPRHGGNEQFF
once	TRBV19	TRBJ2-1	TRBD2	TGTGCCAGTAGTATAGATCGGACTAGCGGCTCCTACAATGAGCAGTTCTTC	CASSIDRTSGSYNEQFF
.	TRBV10-3	TRBJ2-2	.	TGTGCCATCAGTGAGCCACAGGGTCGATGGGCGCTGAGCACCGGGGAGCTGTTTTTT	CAISEPQGRWALSTGELFF
few	TRBV20-1	TRBJ2-7	.	TGCAGTGCTAGATTGGGGGCAGACTACGAGCAGTACTTC	CSARLGADYEQYF
once	TRBV30	TRBJ2-1	.	TGTGCCTGGAGTGTAATGGGAGTACATTACAATGAGCAGTTCTTC	CAWSVMGVHYNEQFF
few	TRBV28	TRBJ2-7	TRBD2	TGTGCCAGCATTGCATCAGCGGGAGCCTCCTACGAGCAGTACTTC	CASIASAGASYEQYF
few	TRBV7-8	TRBJ2-2	TRBD1	TGTGCCAGCAGCTTTGACAGGGGTTGGGGCACCGGGGAGCTGTTTTTT	CASSFDRGWGTGELFF
.	TRBV2	TRBJ2-1	.	TGTGCCAGCAGTGAGACAGCTTCCTACAATGAGCAGTTCTTC	CASSETASYNEQFF
.	TRBV28	TRBJ2-1	.	TGTGCCAGCAGTCCAGACAAGAGCTCCTACAATGAGCAGTTCTTC	CASSPDKSSYNEQFF
.	TRBV25-1	TRBJ2-5	.	TGTGCCAGCAGTGAATTGGGTTCAACGGCGGGCTATACGGAAGAGACCCAGTACTTC	CASSELGSTAGYTEETQYF
few	TRBV6-8	TRBJ2-7	TRBD1	TGTGCCAGCAGTTACCCTCAACAGGGGTACGACGAGCAGTACTTC	CASSYPQQGYDEQYF
.	TRBV25-1	TRBJ2-5	TRBD2	TGTGCCAGCAGTGTCGAACTAGCGGGATATGAGACCCAGTACTTC	CASSVELAGYETQYF
.	TRBV10-3	TRBJ2-7	TRBD1	TGTGCCATCAGGGGGACAGGCCGTGAATACGAGCAGTACTTC	CAIRGTGREYEQYF
many	TRBV12-3/TRBV12-4	TRBJ2-1	TRBD2	TGTGCCAGCAGCCCGGGACTAGCGGGTAGGGATGAGCAGTTCTTC	CASSPGLAGRDEQFF
.	TRBV11-2	TRBJ2-1	.	TGTGCCAGCCGCTTAGGTGGCCGCGGTTCGAGCTCCTACAATGAGCAGTTCTTC	CASRLGGRGSSSYNEQFF
few	TRBV2	TRBJ2-6	TRBD2	TGTGCCAGCAGTACTAGCGTCTCTGGGGCCAACGTCCTGACTTTC	CASSTSVSGANVLTF
.	TRBV7-2	TRBJ2-7	.	TGTGCCAGCAGCTCCTACGGGACACTCTCCTACGAGCAGTACTTC	CASSSYGTLSYEQYF
few	TRBV20-1	TRBJ1-6	TRBD1	TGCAGTGCCACCCAAACAGGGGATTCACCCCTCCACTTT	CSATQTGDSPLHF
.	TRBV7-3	TRBJ2-1	TRBD2	TGTGCCAGCAGCCAAGGACTAGCGGTCGACAATGAGCAGTTCTTC	CASSQGLAVDNEQFF
.	TRBV10-3	TRBJ2-7	.	TGTGCCATCAGGCTCAGGACACTGGACGAGCAGTACTTC	CAIRLRTLDEQYF
few	TRBV4-1	TRBJ2-5	.	TGCGCCAGCAGCCACCCCAGGAAAGGGGAGACCCAGTACTTC	CASSHPRKGETQYF
few	TRBV4-3	TRBJ2-5	TRBD1	TGCGCCAGCAGCCAAGCTTATATGGGACAGCAAGAGACCCAGTACTTC	CASSQAYMGQQETQYF
few	TRBV6-2/TRBV6-3	TRBJ2-5	.	TGTGCCAGCAGTTACCGGGGGACATCTCAAGAGACCCAGTACTTC	CASSYRGTSQETQYF
few	TRBV7-8	TRBJ2-5	.	TGTGCCAGCAGCTTACTGTATTCCCCAGAGACCCAGTACTTC	CASSLLYSPETQYF
.	TRBV20-1	TRBJ2-2	.	TGCAGTGCTAGGTTGGCAAGGGGCGGGGAGCTGTTTTTT	CSARLARGGELFF
few	TRBV7-2	TRBJ2-3	TRBD2	TGTGCCAGCAGCTTAGCTAAGATTCTAGCGGGGTACACAGATACGCAGTATTTT	CASSLAKILAGYTDTQYF
many	TRBV24-1	TRBJ2-3	.	TGTGCCACCAGTGATTTGACCGATAGCACAGATACGCAGTATTTT	CATSDLTDSTDTQYF
few	TRBV20-1	TRBJ2-3	TRBD2	TGCAGTGCTAGGTTAGCGGGAGGAAACACAGATACGCAGTATTTT	CSARLAGGNTDTQYF
few	TRBV7-2	TRBJ2-3	.	TGTGCCAGCAGCCTTAGGGGACTTAAAAGCACAGATACGCAGTATTTT	CASSLRGLKSTDTQYF
.	TRBV29-1	TRBJ2-7	TRBD1	TGCAGCGTTGCCCCGCAGACAGGGGACGAGCAGTACTTC	CSVAPQTGDEQYF
.	TRBV20-1	TRBJ1-6	.	TGCAGTGCACTCAGCTCCTATAATTCACCCCTCCACTTT	CSALSSYNSPLHF
few	TRBV7-9	TRBJ2-5	TRBD2	TGTGCCAGCAGCTTAGATGGTCTAGCGGGGTTTCGGTTC	CASSLDGLAGFRF
.	TRBV6-2/TRBV6-3	TRBJ2-1	TRBD1	TGTGCCAGCAGTTACGGGACAGCAGGCAGCAATGAGCAGTTCTTC	CASSYGTAGSNEQFF
few	TRBV7-2	TRBJ2-1	TRBD1	TGTGCCAGCAGCTTAGCGGAGACAGGGGCCTACAATGAGCAGTTCTTC	CASSLAETGAYNEQFF
.	TRBV24-1	TRBJ2-3	.	TGTGCCACCAGTGATTTGCCTCGTGGGCAGTTAGATACGCAGTATTTT	CATSDLPRGQLDTQYF
.	TRBV13	TRBJ2-5	TRBD2	TGTGCCAGCGGGAGACTAGCGGACCAAGAGACCCAGTACTTC	CASGRLADQETQYF
.	TRBV28	TRBJ2-2	TRBD2	TGTGCCAGCAGTTTACTGGTAGCGGGAGGCCCACTTAGGAACACCGGGGAGCTGTTTTTT	CASSLLVAGGPLRNTGELFF